The rows below give T cell receptor beta chains drawn from one sample of a study of blood T cell repertoires in COVID-19. Sequenced by immunoSEQ multiplex PCR; TCRdb stores in-frame clones only, minus some. This table has about 320,000 clones, about 85% appearing once. Material: PBMCs or T cells enriched from blood (not recorded which). These receptors were obtained from a woman aged 30 to 39 who had been exposed to COVID-19. CDR3s include the opening cysteine and the closing phenylalanine or tryptophan. D genes are given only for firm matches. Clone sizes are given selectively: once, few, many, or a class where the clone is expanded.

d_call	cdr3_length	clone_size	v_call	j_call	cdr3_nt	cdr3_aa
NA	14	NA	TRBV5-1	TRBJ2-2	TGCGCCAGCAGCTTGGGAACCGGGACCGGGGAGCTGTTTTTT	CASSLGTGTGELFF
TRBD1	14	NA	TRBV4-1	TRBJ2-5	TGCGCCAGCAGCCCAGACAGGGGGCGAGAGACCCAGTACTTC	CASSPDRGRETQYF
NA	17	NA	TRBV7-9	TRBJ1-2	TGTGCCAGCAGCCGCGCCTGGCAGGAAAGAGGGTCCTATGGCTACACCTTC	CASSRAWQERGSYGYTF
NA	13	NA	TRBV2	TRBJ1-3	TGTGCCAGCAGTGCAGGGTTCGGGAACACCATATATTTT	CASSAGFGNTIYF
TRBD1	13	NA	TRBV12-3/TRBV12-4	TRBJ1-2	TGTGCCAGCAGTCCGGACAGGAATTATGGCTACACCTTC	CASSPDRNYGYTF
TRBD1	13	NA	TRBV28	TRBJ2-4	TGTGCCAGCAGCCGACAGGGGGAGAACATTCAGTACTTC	CASSRQGENIQYF
NA	16	once	TRBV5-1	TRBJ2-1	TGCGCCAGCAGCTTGGCTCAGGGGACCCTGAAGAATGAGCAGTTCTTC	CASSLAQGTLKNEQFF
TRBD2	15	many	TRBV4-2	TRBJ2-7	TGTGCCAGCAGCCAAAAAAGCGGGGGGGCCCCCGAGCAGTACTTC	CASSQKSGGAPEQYF
NA	16	NA	TRBV11-3	TRBJ2-1	TGTGCCAGCAGCTTAGGGGGTTGGACAGAGTACAATGAGCAGTTCTTC	CASSLGGWTEYNEQFF
NA	15	few	TRBV5-1	TRBJ2-3	TGCGCCAGCAGGACCCGGCCTAGCGGCACAGATACGCAGTATTTT	CASRTRPSGTDTQYF
NA	14	NA	TRBV7-2	TRBJ2-7	TGTGCCAGCACTCCGGGACATCAGAATTACGAGCAGTACTTC	CASTPGHQNYEQYF
NA	14	NA	TRBV9	TRBJ1-2	TGTGCCAGCAGCGACCCCCCTTACCCTAATGGCTACACCTTC	CASSDPPYPNGYTF
TRBD1	15	NA	TRBV30	TRBJ1-4	TGTGCCTGCGAAATTCAGGGGGTGTTGGAAAGTGGACTGTTTTTT	CACEIQGVLESGLFF
TRBD2	16	NA	TRBV5-1	TRBJ2-1	TGCGCCAGCAGCTCCTTTAGCGGGAGGGCCTACAATGAGCAGTTCTTC	CASSSFSGRAYNEQFF
NA	14	NA	TRBV13	TRBJ2-1	TGTGCCAGCAGCTCTATCCGGAGGTACAATGAGCAGTTCTTC	CASSSIRRYNEQFF
NA	14	NA	TRBV28	TRBJ1-2	TGTGCCAGCAGTTTAACAGGGTTAAGCTATGGCTACACCTTC	CASSLTGLSYGYTF
NA	11	NA	TRBV5-1	TRBJ2-5	TGCGCCAGCAGCTTCGAGGAGACCCAGTACTTC	CASSFEETQYF
TRBD1	17	NA	TRBV4-1	TRBJ1-2	TGCGCCAGCAGCGCATCGGGACAGGGGGCGGTTGGTTATGGCTACACCTTC	CASSASGQGAVGYGYTF
TRBD2	17	NA	TRBV9	TRBJ2-2	TGTGCCAGCAGCGCCGGGACTAGCCCCACGAACACCGGGGAGCTGTTTTTT	CASSAGTSPTNTGELFF
NA	16	NA	TRBV21-1	TRBJ2-5	TGTGCCAGCAGCAAAGTCCAGCGGGGGGGCCGCGAGACCCAGTACTTC	CASSKVQRGGRETQYF
TRBD1	13	NA	TRBV6-6	TRBJ1-2	TGTGCCAGCAGCCGGGACAGGGGGAACGGCTACACCTTC	CASSRDRGNGYTF
NA	13	NA	TRBV12-3/TRBV12-4	TRBJ2-5	TGTGCCAGCGGTATGAGGGGAGGAGAGACCCAGTACTTC	CASGMRGGETQYF
NA	14	NA	TRBV30	TRBJ2-1	TGTGCCTGGAGTGTTCAGGGATCCTACAATGAGCAGTTCTTC	CAWSVQGSYNEQFF
TRBD2	15	NA	TRBV27	TRBJ2-7	TGTGCCAGCAGACCCGGACTAGCGGGAGCGGACGAGCAGTACTTC	CASRPGLAGADEQYF
NA	14	NA	TRBV11-2	TRBJ1-6	TGTGCCAGCAGTTACGGACAGATTAATTCACCCCTCCACTTT	CASSYGQINSPLHF
TRBD2	15	NA	TRBV9	TRBJ2-1	TGTGCCAGCAGCCCCTGGACTAGCGGGGGGAATGAGCAGTTCTTC	CASSPWTSGGNEQFF
NA	15	NA	TRBV7-3	TRBJ2-5	TGTGCCAGCAGCCTTTGGGGGGTTAGTCAAGAGACCCAGTACTTC	CASSLWGVSQETQYF
NA	13	NA	TRBV12-3/TRBV12-4	TRBJ1-1	TGTGCCAGCAGTTCGATCGGGGAATTTGAAGCTTTCTTT	CASSSIGEFEAFF
NA	14	NA	TRBV19	TRBJ1-4	TGTGCCTCTAGGGGAACAGGGTCTAATGAAAAACTGTTTTTT	CASRGTGSNEKLFF
TRBD2	14	NA	TRBV27	TRBJ2-1	TGTGCCAGCAGTCCGGGACTAGCAGGGGGTGAGCAGTTCTTC	CASSPGLAGGEQFF
NA	13	NA	TRBV12-3/TRBV12-4	TRBJ2-7	TGTGCCAGCGGAAACAGGTACTCCTACGAGCAGTACTTC	CASGNRYSYEQYF
TRBD1	16	NA	TRBV15	TRBJ2-6	TGTGCCACCAGCTCACGAGAGACAGGGCTAGCCAACGTCCTGACTTTC	CATSSRETGLANVLTF
NA	12	NA	TRBV28	TRBJ1-4	TGTGCCAGCAGACCCCAAGCTGAAAAACTGTTTTTT	CASRPQAEKLFF
TRBD1	16	NA	TRBV3-1/TRBV3-2	TRBJ2-7	TGTGCCAGCAGCCTGGACAGGGGGCCCAGAGTGAACGAGCAGTACTTC	CASSLDRGPRVNEQYF
NA	14	NA	TRBV6-6	TRBJ2-5	TGTGCCACTCGTCGTAGGGGGTCCGAGGAGACCCAGTACTTC	CATRRRGSEETQYF
TRBD1	13	NA	TRBV19	TRBJ2-2	TGTGCCATGGGACAGGGTGGTCCCGGGGAGCTGTTTTTT	CAMGQGGPGELFF
NA	11	NA	TRBV6-5	TRBJ1-2	TGTGCCAGCGGCGGAGGGTATGGCTACACCTTC	CASGGGYGYTF
TRBD2	16	NA	TRBV6-5	TRBJ2-3	TGTGCCAGCAGTTACCCCGTAGGCGGGGGGGAGGATACGCAGTATTTT	CASSYPVGGGEDTQYF
TRBD1	15	NA	TRBV7-2	TRBJ2-5	TGTGCCAGCAGCCAACGACAGGGAAGAGAGGAGACCCAGTACTTC	CASSQRQGREETQYF
NA	16	NA	TRBV14	TRBJ2-7	TGTGCCAGCAGCCATTTGACCGGGACTCTTACACGCGAGCAGTACTTC	CASSHLTGTLTREQYF
NA	16	NA	TRBV7-2	TRBJ2-3	TGTGCCAGCAGCTTAGTTCTCCCTCTCTTTACAGATACGCAGTATTTT	CASSLVLPLFTDTQYF